The rows below give T cell receptor beta chains drawn from one sample of a study of regulatory T cells in long-lasting Graves disease. MiXCR, applied by TCRdb to the multiplex PCR reads, yields one record per CDR3 protein. The table lists under 350,000 distinct CDR3 sequences, around 23% of them singletons, with roughly 50% in the top ten. This specimen consisted of peripheral blood mononuclear cells (PBMCs), obtained when the disease was refractory, from a patient treated with antithyroid drugs. Receptors were obtained from a female donor with Graves disease. Each CDR3 is given with its conserved first and last residue. The order of the fields is CDR3 length, clone size, J gene, D gene, V gene, CDR3 DNA, CDR3 protein. A D gene is named only where the DNA matches it firmly. A clone size is listed for some rows: how often the clone was seen (once, few, many), or a class if it is expanded.

16 | . | TRBJ2-7 | . | TRBV6-5 | TGTGCCAGCAGTTACTCGATGGAAAGTTTGGTGTACGAGCAGTACTTC | CASSYSMESLVYEQYF
15 | . | TRBJ2-1 | TRBD1 | TRBV7-2 | TGTGCCAGCAGCCCCTGGGACAGTCCCTACAATGAGCAGTTCTTC | CASSPWDSPYNEQFF
10 | . | TRBJ2-7 | . | TRBV20-1 | TGCAGTGCTAGTCCCCACGAGCAGTACTTC | CSASPHEQYF
16 | . | TRBJ2-3 | . | TRBV5-6 | TGTGCCAGCAGCACCCTTAGCGGTCGTAGGGCAGATACGCAGTATTTT | CASSTLSGRRADTQYF
13 | many | TRBJ2-5 | . | TRBV20-1 | TGCAGTGCGCACCGGGACATTCAAGAGACCCAGTACTTC | CSAHRDIQETQYF
24 | . | TRBJ2-7 | . | TRBV19 | TGTGCCAGTAGTATCAATGCGGGGAAGTTCAGTGGCCGGGACGCTACGGCTGACCGCTACGAGCAGTACTTC | CASSINAGKFSGRDATADRYEQYF
17 | few | TRBJ2-1 | . | TRBV2 | TGTGCCAGCAGTGGGCTAGCGACTACCAATGGCGGCAATGAGCAGTTCTTC | CASSGLATTNGGNEQFF
14 | . | TRBJ1-1 | . | TRBV20-1 | TGCAGTGCTCCAAGGGGGGGGCGCGGGACTGAAGCTTTCTTT | CSAPRGGRGTEAFF
15 | few | TRBJ2-7 | . | TRBV3-1 | TGTGCCAGCAGCCATGGAGCGGGTTCTTCCTACGAGCAGTACTTC | CASSHGAGSSYEQYF
19 | once | TRBJ2-5 | TRBD2 | TRBV14 | TGTGCCAGCAGCCGAACCCTCCTCCGACTAGCGGGAGACCAAGAGACCCAGTACTTC | CASSRTLLRLAGDQETQYF
12 | . | TRBJ1-1 | . | TRBV29-1 | TGCAGCGCTGAGACAGAAAACACTGAAGCTTTCTTT | CSAETENTEAFF
16 | . | TRBJ2-6 | . | TRBV6-1 | TGTGCCAGCAGACAACGTCCCATGTCTGGGGCCAACGTCCTGACTTTC | CASRQRPMSGANVLTF
16 | few | TRBJ2-2 | . | TRBV5-1 | TGCGCCAGCAGCTTGGGTCGGGATGCGAACACCGGGGAGCTGTTTTTT | CASSLGRDANTGELFF